The 9 T cell receptor beta chains in this list originate from one sample, sequenced in a study of cytomegalovirus exposure and HLA in healthy donors. In the PCR, 60 Vbeta and 13 Jbeta primers were used. Repertoires were generated with immunoSEQ multiplex PCR, while TCRdb's copy carries only in-frame clones and drops some. The table includes 150,000 to 200,000 clones, approximately 78% detected once. The specimen sequenced was PBMCs. The receptors originated from a girl aged 2 to 10 in good health and CMV-seropositive.

The gene calls are TRBV9 and TRBJ2-3, with 7 bases identical to TRBD2. The V gene's germline CDR1 is SGDLS and CDR2 YYNGEE. There are 17 residues in the CDR3. V shed 0 bases and J 4 bases; nucleotides not matched to a gene: 11. The chain's CDR3 is CASSVATGGGSADTQYF. The CDR3 DNA reads TGTGCCAGCAGCGTAGCTACCGGCGGCGGGAGCGCAGATACGCAGTATTTT.

The chain combines TRBV2 with TRBJ2-7; perhaps TRBD2 as D (6 bases). The CDR3 runs 15 residues. The germline V and J ends were trimmed by 0 bases and 2 bases, with 11 bases remaining between them. Germline V gives CDR1 SNHLY, CDR2 FYNNEI. CDR3 DNA: TGTGCCAGCAGTGAAGCGGTCGGGGGAGCCTACGAGCAGTACTTC. Amino acids: CASSEAVGGAYEQYF.

J is TRBJ2-3 and V is TRBV27; D perhaps matches TRBD2 (5 bases). The CDR3 covers 13 residues. From germline, CDR1 is MNHEY and CDR2 SMNVEV (reference sequence). V was pared by 7 bases and J by 1 base, with 9 bases between. CDR3 amino acids: CASTGGGTDTQYF. CDR3 nucleotides: TGTGCCAGCACAGGAGGAGGCACAGATACGCAGTATTTT.

The chain combines TRBV28 with TRBJ2-7, with 9 bases matching TRBD2. This CDR3 comprises 15 residues. CDR1 is MDHEN, CDR2 SYDVKM, per germline. The J segment lost 3 bases and the V segment lost 4 bases, leaving 7 bases of the junction unmatched. The CDR3 protein is CASSSGPSGIYEQYF. CDR3 in DNA: TGTGCCAGCAGTTCCGGTCCTAGCGGGATCTACGAGCAGTACTTC.

In this sample, this clone turned up once. The J gene is TRBJ1-1, the V gene TRBV5-1; possibly TRBD1 for D (6 bases). CDR1 is SGHRS and CDR2 is YFSETQ in the germline V gene. Trimming shortened V by 0 bases and J by 3 bases, and 15 bases separated the two germline ends. This CDR3 spans 16 amino acids. The CDR3 coding sequence is TGCGCCAGCAGCTTGGGGGACACCCGTCCTCACACTGAAGCTTTCTTT. It specifies CASSLGDTRPHTEAFF. Supplemented by reference TRBV5-1 and TRBJ1-1, the full variable domain reads KAGVTQTPRYLIKTRGQQVTLSCSPISGHRSVSWYQQTPGQGLQFLFEYFSETQRNKGNFPGRFSGRQFSNSRSEMNVSTLELGDSALYLCASSLGDTRPHTEAFFGQGTRLTVV.

This clone was seen only a few times. This chain connects TRBV28 to TRBJ2-1; D not certain. The CDR3 length is 15 residues. The ends were cut back, 2 bases at V and 9 bases at J, with 17 bases in the middle. Germline V gene lookup returns CDR1 MDHEN and CDR2 SYDVKM. The CDR3 region is CASSLHSHLVGEQFF. The CDR3 DNA reads TGTGCCAGCAGTTTACATTCACACCTAGTGGGTGAGCAGTTCTTC.

This clone was seen more than once but under ten times. The gene calls are TRBV28 and TRBJ1-2; D might be TRBD1 (6 bases). The V end was cut by 3 bases, the J end by 4 bases, with 9 bases between. This CDR3 has 13 residues. CDR1 and CDR2 from the germline V gene are MDHEN and SYDVKM. The DNA of the CDR3 is TGTGCCAGCAGTTTGAGGACAGTCTATGGCTACACCTTC. This codes for CASSLRTVYGYTF.

This clone was seen just once. V and J are TRBV9 and TRBJ2-4, with TRBD2 matching 12 bases. V lost 4 bases and J lost 1; bases outside the gene matches: 6. This CDR3 region has 17 residues. Germline CDR1 reads SGDLS; CDR2 reads YYNGEE. The CDR3 reads CASSPRGTSGAKNIQYF. The CDR3 bases are TGTGCCAGCAGCCCCCGGGGGACTAGCGGGGCCAAAAACATTCAGTACTTC.

The chain uses TRBV19 and TRBJ2-2; 8 bases map to TRBD2. The CDR3 contains 16 residues. Germline V gene data show CDR1 as LNHDA and CDR2 as SQIVND (reference sequence). V was pared by 7 bases and J by 4 bases, with 11 bases of the junction left unmatched. For the CDR3, the DNA is TGTGCCAGTACCAATAGCGGGACGGACCTCACCGGGGAGCTGTTTTTT. It specifies CASTNSGTDLTGELFF.